The 23 T cell receptor beta chains presented below share a single source sample, sequenced in a study of blood T cells in healthy people across ages. For the second PCR, which ran for roughly 6 to 12 cycles, a sample-barcoded 5' primer and a J-beta primer mix were used. Each CDR3 protein gets one entry after TCRdb re-called the 5' RACE reads with MiXCR. The sample holds some 730,000 distinct CDR3 sequences, 20% to 25% seen once. The sequenced material came from blood. These receptors came from a man aged 65 to 85 in good health.

The chain couples TRBV7-9 to TRBJ2-5; a weak D match, TRBD1 (6 bases). The CDR3 totals 14 residues. Germline CDR1 reads SEHNR; CDR2 reads FQNEAQ (reference sequence). The V end was cut by 5 bases, the J end by 0 bases, with 10 bases between. CDR3 sequence reads: CASSQDRYQETQYF. CDR3 coding DNA: TGTGCCAGCAGCCAAGACAGGTACCAAGAGACCCAGTACTTC.

The chain recombines TRBV20-1 with TRBJ2-1; TRBD2 aligns across 9 bases. The CDR3 spans 13 residues. Germline CDR1 DFQATT, CDR2 SNEGSKA (reference sequence). V shed 5 bases and J 12 bases; nucleotides not matched to a gene: 11. CDR3 amino acids: CSAATSGPFGQFF. DNA of the CDR3: TGCAGTGCTGCGACTAGCGGACCCTTTGGGCAGTTCTTC.

The gene calls are TRBV7-3 and TRBJ1-1; D is ambiguous. Germline values: CDR1 SGHTA, CDR2 FQGTGA. V dropped 4 bases and J dropped 1 base, with 13 bases sitting between them. The CDR3 runs 15 residues. For the CDR3, the DNA is TGTGCCAGCAGCTACAAACTCACTGGGAACACTGAAGCTTTCTTT. Residues: CASSYKLTGNTEAFF. Using reference TRBV7-3 and TRBJ1-1 for the parts outside the CDR3, the full variable domain is GAGVSQTPSNKVTEKGKYVELRCDPISGHTALYWYRQSLGQGPEFLIYFQGTGAADDSGLPNDRFFAVRPEGSVSTLKIQRTERGDSAVYLCASSYKLTGNTEAFFGQGTRLTVV.

This clonotype was found a few times. This chain connects TRBV20-1 to TRBJ2-4; 8 bases agree with TRBD1. The V and J ends lost 6 bases and 8 bases, in that order; junction bases with no gene match: 6. The CDR3 loop spans 12 amino acids. CDR1 DFQATT and CDR2 SNEGSKA come from the germline V gene (reference sequence). The CDR3 DNA sequence: TGCAGTGCCAGGCTACAGGGGGACATTCAGTACTTC. Translating gives CSARLQGDIQYF.

This chain joins TRBV4-1 and TRBJ2-1, with TRBD2 identical over 14 bases. With 6 bases clipped from V and 8 bases from J, the junction kept 3 bases outside the gene matches. The CDR3 covers 14 residues. In germline, CDR1 is MGHRA, CDR2 YSYEKL. CDR3 amino acids: CASRPGLAGDEQFF. CDR3 DNA: TGCGCCAGCAGACCGGGACTAGCGGGGGATGAGCAGTTCTTC.

The V and J genes are TRBV19 and TRBJ2-7; D is possibly TRBD1 (6 bases). The CDR3 consists of 13 residues. Trimming shortened V by 5 bases and J by 4 bases, and 12 bases separated the two germline ends. From germline, CDR1 is LNHDA and CDR2 SQIVND (reference sequence). CDR3 residues: CASSPDSKYEQYF. CDR3 bases: TGTGCCAGTAGTCCGGACAGCAAATACGAGCAGTACTTC. Full variable domain (outside the CDR3, taken from reference TRBV19 and TRBJ2-7): DGGITQSPKYLFRKEGQNVTLSCEQNLNHDAMYWYRQDPGQGLRLIYYSQIVNDFQKGDIAEGYSVSREKKESFPLTVTSAQKNPTAFYLCASSPDSKYEQYFGPGTRLTVT.

CDR3 loop: CASSQDSPNTGELFF. As DNA, the CDR3 is TGTGCCAGCAGCCAGGACAGCCCAAACACCGGGGAGCTGTTTTTT. The genes are TRBV7-9 and TRBJ2-2; D perhaps matches TRBD1 (6 bases). Trimming shortened V by 5 bases and J by 2 bases, and 12 bases separated the two germline ends. The CDR3 is made up of 15 amino acids. The germline V gene has CDR1 SEHNR and CDR2 FQNEAQ (reference sequence).

The chain uses TRBV4-1 and TRBJ2-1; 7 bases align to TRBD2. Germline trimming cut 0 bases from V and 3 bases from J; bases unmatched to any gene: 11. This CDR3 contains 18 residues. Germline assignment: CDR1 MGHRA and CDR2 YSYEKL. CDR3 DNA sequence: TGCGCCAGCAGCCAAGAGTTGGGGTCTAGCGGACGCTACAATGAGCAGTTCTTC. As protein: CASSQELGSSGRYNEQFF.

This clonotype was seen only a few times. The gene calls are TRBV10-1 and TRBJ2-1; D tentatively reads TRBD1 or TRBD2 (5 bases each). V lost 0 bases and J lost 1, with 10 bases in between. The germline gives CDR1 WNHNN, CDR2 SYGVQD (reference sequence). There are 16 residues in the CDR3. The CDR3 sequence is CASSESLGTSYNEQFF. DNA for the CDR3: TGCGCCAGCAGTGAGTCTTTGGGGACGTCCTACAATGAGCAGTTCTTC.

The rearrangement joins TRBV20-1 to TRBJ2-5; 7 nucleotides line up with TRBD1. Germline CDR1 is DFQATT and CDR2 is SNEGSKA (reference sequence). V shed 0 bases, J shed 4 bases, and the junction held 14 bases outside the gene matches. The CDR3 consists of 17 residues. The chain's CDR3 is CSARDIKGTERSETQYF. DNA of the CDR3: TGCAGTGCTAGAGATATAAAAGGGACAGAGCGATCAGAGACCCAGTACTTC.

This clonotype was found a few times. This chain joins TRBV27 and TRBJ2-3; TRBD1 might be the D (6 bases). Trimming took 4 bases from V and 3 from J, leaving 14 bases between them. From germline, CDR1 is MNHEY and CDR2 SMNVEV (reference sequence). This CDR3 has 15 residues. DNA for the CDR3: TGTGCCAGCAGTTCCCCCGGTAGGGGGACAGATACGCAGTATTTT. Translation gives CASSSPGRGTDTQYF.

This clonotype was picked up a small number of times. One junction end does not reproduce the germline sequence, and a read error may be involved. The genes are TRBV14 and TRBJ1-4; D call uncertain. Germline CDR1 is SGHDN and CDR2 is FVKESK. The CDR3 totals 15 residues. Written as DNA, the CDR3 is TGTGCCAACAGCCAAGACTTTGTTCCAACTGAAAAACTGTTTTTT. The encoded protein is CANSQDFVPTEKLFF.

This chain links TRBV28 with TRBJ1-1; possibly TRBD1 for D (6 bases). Trimming took off 1 base at V and 0 bases at J, with 15 bases between the two ends. Per the germline V gene, CDR1 is MDHEN and CDR2 is SYDVKM. The CDR3 consists of 17 residues. The CDR3 region is CASSLLGTGGMNTEAFF. The CDR3 bases are TGTGCCAGCAGTTTATTGGGTACGGGGGGCATGAACACTGAAGCTTTCTTT.

This clonotype was detected only a few times. The genes are TRBV30 and TRBJ1-3; TRBD1 matches 9 bases. Unmatched junction bases numbered 3, after V lost 0 bases and J lost 3 bases. The CDR3 has 15 amino acids. The germline V gene has CDR1 GTSNPN and CDR2 SVGIG (reference sequence). Written as DNA, the CDR3 is TGTGCCTGGAGTGTACAGGGGGCGCTTGGAAACACCATATATTTT. It encodes CAWSVQGALGNTIYF. Full variable domain (rest looked up from reference TRBV30 and TRBJ1-3): SQTIHQWPATLVQPVGSPLSLECTVEGTSNPNLYWYRQAAGRGLQLLFYSVGIGQISSEVPQNLSASRPQDRQFILSSKKLLLSDSGFYLCAWSVQGALGNTIYFGEGSWLTVV.

The J gene is TRBJ2-7, the V gene TRBV28; D is uncertain. Trimming shortened V by 5 bases and J by 2 bases, and 7 bases separated the two germline ends. Germline CDR1 MDHEN, CDR2 SYDVKM. The CDR3 covers 12 residues. CDR3 loop: CASSEQTYEQYV. The CDR3 DNA is TGTGCCAGCAGTGAACAGACCTACGAGCAGTACGTC.

This clonotype was counted a few times. The chain links TRBV12-3 or TRBV12-4 to TRBJ1-4; no definite D call. CDR3 length equals 14 residues. V was trimmed by 1 base and J by 3 bases, leaving 6 bases between them. The CDR3 here is CASSLGWANEKLFF. The DNA for the CDR3 is TGTGCCAGCAGTTTAGGGTGGGCTAATGAAAAACTGTTTTTT.

This clonotype appeared a single time. The gene calls are TRBV10-3 and TRBJ2-5; D is unresolved. The CDR3 is 15 residues long. With 0 bases removed from V and 5 bases from J, the gap between germline ends came to 13 bases. Germline V gives CDR1 ENHRY, CDR2 SYGVKD. In DNA, the CDR3 is TGTGCCATCAGTGAGTCTTCAATGGGCTTGGAGACCCAGTACTTC. Translated: CAISESSMGLETQYF.

The rearrangement uses TRBV18 and TRBJ1-1, with D possibly being TRBD1 (6 bases). V dropped 3 bases and J dropped 0 bases, with 17 bases sitting between them. Germline CDR1 reads KGHSH; CDR2 reads LQKENI. The CDR3 spans 17 residues. In DNA, the CDR3 is TGTGCCAGCTCACCGCAAGGGGGTCATTTCATGAACACTGAAGCTTTCTTT. Translated: CASSPQGGHFMNTEAFF.

This chain links TRBV28 with TRBJ2-2; 13 bases align to TRBD2. The CDR3 contains 18 residues. From germline, CDR1 is MDHEN and CDR2 SYDVKM. V lost 5 bases to trimming and J lost 4 bases; unmatched junction nucleotides: 10. CDR3 sequence: CASSPRPGLAGPTGELFF. CDR3 sequence (DNA): TGTGCCAGCAGTCCCCGCCCGGGACTAGCGGGGCCCACCGGGGAGCTGTTTTTT.

The V and J genes are TRBV12-3 or TRBV12-4 and TRBJ2-5, with 7 bases matching TRBD1. This CDR3 spans 13 amino acids. The junction had 4 bases not matched to a gene; V was cut back by 5 bases and J by 4 bases. CDR3 region: CASSPGQLETQYF. Written as DNA, the CDR3 is TGTGCCAGCAGTCCGGGACAGTTAGAGACCCAGTACTTC.

This clonotype has only a few counts. The rearrangement uses TRBV27 and TRBJ2-5; 11 bases agree with TRBD1. V was clipped by 4 bases and J by 2 bases; unmatched bases: 3. Germline V gene lookup returns CDR1 MNHEY and CDR2 SMNVEV (reference sequence). The CDR3 loop spans 15 amino acids. The CDR3 spells CASSSGTGGQETQYF. The CDR3 DNA follows: TGTGCCAGCAGTTCCGGGACAGGGGGACAAGAGACCCAGTACTTC.

With regard to this clonotype: This sequence may be a read error, since a much larger clone differs from it by one base. Likely a read error: the CDR3 ends without its conserved phenylalanine or tryptophan. This rearrangement joins TRBV6-1 to TRBJ1-2; D is uncertain. The germline CDR1 and CDR2 sequences are MNHNS and SASEGT. The CDR3 is 13 residues long. V lost 7 bases, J lost 1 base, and 10 bases lay in between. The CDR3 region is CASKPGHNYGYTC. DNA of the CDR3: TGTGCCAGCAAGCCAGGCCATAACTATGGCTACACCTGC.

This clonotype has ten or more counts. The chain carries TRBV7-9 and TRBJ2-3; TRBD2 might be the D (6 bases). V lost 5 bases and J lost 2, with 14 bases in between. Germline assignment: CDR1 SEHNR and CDR2 FQNEAQ (reference sequence). The CDR3 length is 15 residues. Here the CDR3 DNA reads TGTGCCAGCAGCCCGGCTAGCGTACCCACAGATACGCAGTATTTT. It translates to CASSPASVPTDTQYF.